Listed below are T cell receptor beta chains from one sample, sequenced in a study of blood T cell repertoires in COVID-19. Only in-frame clones appear in the TCRdb table, and some are missing; sequencing was by immunoSEQ multiplex PCR. Of roughly 150,000 clones listed, around 79% are singletons. The specimen was PBMCs or T cells enriched from blood (not recorded which). The receptors come from a woman between 70 and 85 years old in a cohort exposed to, infected with or recovered from COVID-19 (not recorded which). The conserved cysteine and the conserved F or W are not part of the CDR3 here. Each record gives: V gene, CDR3 protein.

V: TRBV5-1; CDR3: ASSSTLGLAGGLLRETQY
V: TRBV29-1; CDR3: SVAKGLAGPYEQY
V: TRBV30; CDR3: AWSSSGSLNEQF
V: TRBV5-4; CDR3: ASSLAGTLSYEQY
V: TRBV4-3; CDR3: ASSQDRGGGQPQH
V: TRBV28; CDR3: ASSLFGRAQETQY
V: TRBV28; CDR3: ASSLGGTGRYEQY
V: TRBV9; CDR3: ASSASGTDPRETQY
V: TRBV6-5; CDR3: ASSRDNQETQY
V: TRBV4-2; CDR3: ASSLGTSPDEQY
V: TRBV30; CDR3: AWSVAGSSMGQPQH
V: TRBV27; CDR3: ASSLGQGYGYT
V: TRBV29-1; CDR3: SVVDRANTEAF
V: TRBV28; CDR3: ASSSPQVGELF
V: TRBV6-5; CDR3: ASSRGQGKLF